A selection of T cell receptor beta chains follows, all from one sample in a study of brain T cells in children with intractable seizures. Libraries were prepared by immunoSEQ multiplex PCR; TCRdb keeps only in-frame clonotypes and omits some of them. The sample holds 300,000 to 400,000 clones, nearly 95% seen once. Sequences were derived from peripheral blood, sampled 4 to 5 months after surgery. The receptors shown here come from a boy under two years old with tuberous sclerosis and intractable seizures. CDR3s include the opening cysteine and the closing phenylalanine or tryptophan. The D gene is left open where the match is weak. Only part of the rows carry a size: once, few, many, or a class if the clone is expanded.

DNA | CDR3 | size | V | D | J
TGTGCCAGCAGTTACGACAACTCCTACAATGAGCAGTTCTTC | CASSYDNSYNEQFF | . | TRBV6-6 | . | TRBJ2-1
TGTGCCAGCAGTGAAGGACAGGGAACAGATACGCAGTATTTT | CASSEGQGTDTQYF | . | TRBV6-1 | TRBD1 | TRBJ2-3
TGTGCCAGCAGCCAAGATCAAATCGGGAGGGCTTACAATGAGCAGTTCTTC | CASSQDQIGRAYNEQFF | once | TRBV4-2 | TRBD2 | TRBJ2-1
TGTGCCTGGAGTGAGAGGGGACTAGCTGTGTTGAATGAGCAGTTCTTC | CAWSERGLAVLNEQFF | . | TRBV30 | TRBD2 | TRBJ2-1
TGTGCCAGTAGGTTAGCAGCTGAAGCTTTCTTT | CASRLAAEAFF | . | TRBV19 | . | TRBJ1-1
TGCGCCAGCAGCACACACGATGGGGGGGCTTTCAGTGAGCAGTTCTTC | CASSTHDGGAFSEQFF | . | TRBV5-1 | . | TRBJ2-1
TGTGCCAGCAGATGGGAACTCTCTGGAAACACCATATATTTT | CASRWELSGNTIYF | . | TRBV5-5 | . | TRBJ1-3
TGCGCCAGCAGCCATGCGGACCCATCCTACGAGCAGTACTTC | CASSHADPSYEQYF | . | TRBV4-1 | . | TRBJ2-7
TGCGCCAGCAGCCAAATCGAAAAACTCCGGGTCAATGAGCAGTTCTTC | CASSQIEKLRVNEQFF | . | TRBV4-1 | . | TRBJ2-1
TGTGCCAGCTCACCAGGAGTCCTAGCGGAGCAAGAGACCCAGTACTTC | CASSPGVLAEQETQYF | once | TRBV18 | TRBD2 | TRBJ2-5
TGTGCCAGCAGCCAAGAAAAGATGGGATCTGGTGCTTTCTTT | CASSQEKMGSGAFF | . | TRBV3-1/TRBV3-2 | . | TRBJ1-1
TGTGCCAGCAGCTTAGGACAAAAAAATACGCAGTATTTT | CASSLGQKNTQYF | . | TRBV7-3 | . | TRBJ2-3
TGTGCCAGTAGTATATGGGGGGACACTGAAGCTTTCTTT | CASSIWGDTEAFF | . | TRBV19 | . | TRBJ1-1
TGTGCCAGCAGCCTGCAGGGGATCGCGTACAATGAGCAGTTCTTC | CASSLQGIAYNEQFF | once | TRBV5-8 | . | TRBJ2-1
TGCGCCAGCAGCTTGGATCCTCCCAGCCCCCAGCATTTT | CASSLDPPSPQHF | . | TRBV5-1 | . | TRBJ1-5
TGCGCCAGCAGCTTGGGGGGATCCGGAAACACCATATATTTT | CASSLGGSGNTIYF | once | TRBV5-1 | . | TRBJ1-3
TGTGCCAGCTCGAGGCAGCTAACTAGCACAGATACGCAGTATTTT | CASSRQLTSTDTQYF | . | TRBV27 | . | TRBJ2-3
TGTGCCAGCAGCCCCGAATACCTAGGTCGAAACGAGCAGTACTTC | CASSPEYLGRNEQYF | . | TRBV11-3 | . | TRBJ2-7
TGCGCCAGCAGCCAGGGGGTTAGCAATCAGCCCCAGCATTTT | CASSQGVSNQPQHF | . | TRBV4-1 | . | TRBJ1-5
TGTGCCTGGAGTACAGGGGGCTTTGAGTCTGGAAACACCATATATTTT | CAWSTGGFESGNTIYF | . | TRBV30 | TRBD1 | TRBJ1-3
TGTGCCTGGAACCTAGCGGGGGGGGATGAGCAGTTCTTC | CAWNLAGGDEQFF | once | TRBV30 | TRBD2 | TRBJ2-1
TGTGCCAGCAGCCATGGGGTTAGCTCCTATAATTCACCCCTCCACTTT | CASSHGVSSYNSPLHF | . | TRBV3-1/TRBV3-2 | . | TRBJ1-6
TGTGCCAGCAGTTCCACCCGGGACAGGGGCGGAACTGAAGCTTTCTTT | CASSSTRDRGGTEAFF | once | TRBV5-4 | TRBD1 | TRBJ1-1
TGTGCCAGCAGCCCGGTCGTCCTATCCGGGGAGCTGTTTTTT | CASSPVVLSGELFF | once | TRBV14 | . | TRBJ2-2
TGTGCCAGCAGTCAGGCGGTCGCCGGCCTAAATGAGCAGTTCTTC | CASSQAVAGLNEQFF | once | TRBV27 | . | TRBJ2-1
TGCGCCAGCAGCCGAGGGACAGGGGGCGTCAGGAATGAAAAACTGTTTTTT | CASSRGTGGVRNEKLFF | . | TRBV5-1 | TRBD1 | TRBJ1-4
TGCAGCGTGAAACCATCCGGGACAGGGGGTGGCGAGCAGTACTTC | CSVKPSGTGGGEQYF | . | TRBV29-1 | TRBD1 | TRBJ2-7
TGTGCCAGCAGCGGCCGAAACGAGCAGTACTTC | CASSGRNEQYF | . | TRBV2 | . | TRBJ2-7
TGCAGTGCTAGTCTTTGGGGGGACTCCTACGAGCAGTACTTC | CSASLWGDSYEQYF | . | TRBV20-1 | . | TRBJ2-7
TGTGCCAGCCGTAGGGGCCTTCTAGCCAAAAACATTCAGTACTTC | CASRRGLLAKNIQYF | . | TRBV6-6 | . | TRBJ2-4
TGTGCCAGCAAGCGGGGGTGGAACACCGGGGAGCTGTTTTTT | CASKRGWNTGELFF | . | TRBV5-8 | TRBD2 | TRBJ2-2
TGCGCCAGCAGCCAAGATACGTACGACTATGGCTACACCTTC | CASSQDTYDYGYTF | . | TRBV4-1 | . | TRBJ1-2
TGTGCCTGGAACTCAGCTAGCGCTGGCAATGAGCAGTTCTTC | CAWNSASAGNEQFF | . | TRBV30 | . | TRBJ2-1
TGCGCCAGCACCCCGGGGGGTGGGGAGACCCAGTACTTC | CASTPGGGETQYF | . | TRBV5-1 | TRBD2 | TRBJ2-5
TGTGCCAGCAGTTACACTGGGAACACTGAAGCTTTCTTT | CASSYTGNTEAFF | . | TRBV6-5 | . | TRBJ1-1
TGTGCCTGGAGTAGTATTAGCGGCCGTTGGTCCTACAATGAGCAGTTCTTC | CAWSSISGRWSYNEQFF | . | TRBV30 | . | TRBJ2-1
TGTGCCAGTAGTATTGACGGAGACTCCGGAAACACCATATATTTT | CASSIDGDSGNTIYF | . | TRBV19 | . | TRBJ1-3
TGTGCCAGCAGTGAAGCAGTATCCTTTTTGGACAGACACAATCAGCCCCAGCATTTT | CASSEAVSFLDRHNQPQHF | . | TRBV6-1 | . | TRBJ1-5
TGCGCCAGCAGCTTGGAGGGGGAGCCGAATCAGCCCCAGCATTTT | CASSLEGEPNQPQHF | . | TRBV5-1 | . | TRBJ1-5
TGTGCCAGTAGCTTTGCGGGGTATAGCGACGAGCAGTACTTC | CASSFAGYSDEQYF | . | TRBV19 | . | TRBJ2-7
TGTGCCAGCAGTTACGGCCCCAGGGGGCGCAGAGATACGCAGTATTTT | CASSYGPRGRRDTQYF | . | TRBV6-6 | TRBD1 | TRBJ2-3
TGTGCCAGCAGCTCGCCGGGACAGGCCCTTTACGAGCAGTACTTC | CASSSPGQALYEQYF | . | TRBV5-4 | TRBD1 | TRBJ2-7
TGTGCCACCAGCAGAGAACGACTAGCAGGGGATACGCAGTATTTT | CATSRERLAGDTQYF | . | TRBV15 | TRBD2 | TRBJ2-3
TGTGCTAGTGGTTTGGGGACAGGGGGCGGAGAGACCCAGTACTTC | CASGLGTGGGETQYF | . | TRBV12-5 | TRBD1 | TRBJ2-5
TGTGCCAGCAGCTTGCGACTGCAATCACATGAGCAGTTCTTC | CASSLRLQSHEQFF | . | TRBV11-3 | . | TRBJ2-1
TGTGCCAGTAGTAAGTCCGGGACTATGGGCGGCTACACCTTC | CASSKSGTMGGYTF | . | TRBV19 | . | TRBJ1-2
TGTGCCAGCAGCTCGGGACAGGGGGATTACACTGAAGCTTTCTTT | CASSSGQGDYTEAFF | once | TRBV7-9 | TRBD1 | TRBJ1-1
TGTGCCAGCCAGCCGAGGGGACTCAATCAGCCCCAGCATTTT | CASQPRGLNQPQHF | . | TRBV27 | . | TRBJ1-5
TGTGCCAGCACCTTTGGGGGTGCGGCGATGAACACTGAAGCTTTCTTT | CASTFGGAAMNTEAFF | . | TRBV3-1/TRBV3-2 | . | TRBJ1-1
TGTGCCAGCATTCACCCGGGACTAGCGCCCCAAGAGACCCAGTACTTC | CASIHPGLAPQETQYF | once | TRBV2 | TRBD2 | TRBJ2-5